The rows below give T cell receptor beta chains drawn from one sample of a study of blood T cell repertoires in COVID-19. Sequenced by immunoSEQ multiplex PCR; TCRdb stores in-frame clones only, minus some. The sample has hundreds of thousands of clones; roughly 86% are singletons. The sample consisted of PBMCs or T cells enriched from blood (not recorded which). The receptors come from a woman in her twenties or thirties with acute COVID-19. The CDR3 runs from the conserved cysteine through the conserved F or W.

TRBJ2-3 | TRBV11-3 | CASSSGLDTDTQYF
TRBJ1-5 | TRBV18 | CASSLGTDSPNQPQHF
TRBJ1-5 | TRBV3-1/TRBV3-2 | CASSPGQPDQPQHF
TRBJ1-5 | TRBV3-1/TRBV3-2 | CASSQDSRGQSNQPQHF
TRBJ2-1 | TRBV29-1 | CSAPGSLAGSSYNEQFF
TRBJ1-3 | TRBV19 | CASSRTGTGSTGNTIYF
TRBJ1-2 | TRBV27 | CASMAPSRPYGYTF
TRBJ2-7 | TRBV7-2 | CASSLELAGGVISYEQYF
TRBJ1-1 | TRBV5-6 | CASSFYGTPNTEAFF
TRBJ2-7 | TRBV4-1 | CASSQVPDRDEQYF
TRBJ1-5 | TRBV6-2/TRBV6-3 | CASSWKEGGNQPQHF
TRBJ2-5 | TRBV2 | CASSEAVLGETQYF
TRBJ1-5 | TRBV4-1 | CASSQRSVSNQPQHF
TRBJ1-2 | TRBV10-3 | CAISEAAGGNSYTF
TRBJ2-5 | TRBV18 | CASSPAGKETQYF
TRBJ2-7 | TRBV4-1 | CASSPRILSRQGDVQYF
TRBJ1-6 | TRBV5-6 | CASSLQGIGLSPLHF